The rows below give T cell receptor beta chains drawn from one sample of a study of blood T cell repertoires in COVID-19. The repertoire was sequenced with immunoSEQ multiplex PCR; TCRdb's copy has only in-frame clones and lacks some. The data contain about 250,000 clones, around 85% of them seen just once; the ten biggest clones take up approximately 9%. The sequencing sample was made of PBMCs or T cells enriched from blood (not recorded which). These receptors came from a woman in her forties or fifties with acute COVID-19. Each CDR3 is given with its conserved first and last residue. The D gene is left open where the match is weak. A clone size is listed for some rows: how often the clone was seen (once, few, many), or a class if it is expanded.

V: TRBV19; size: -; J: TRBJ1-1; D: TRBD1; DNA: TGTGCCAGTAGTATGGGGACAGGGGGAATGAACACTGAAGCTTTCTTT; CDR3: CASSMGTGGMNTEAFF
V: TRBV11-2; size: -; J: TRBJ2-6; D: -; DNA: TGTGCCAGCAGCTTGGGGGGACGGGGGGCCAACGTCCTGACTTTC; CDR3: CASSLGGRGANVLTF
V: TRBV30; size: -; J: TRBJ1-2; D: TRBD1; DNA: TGTGCCTGGAGCCTACCCTCGACAGGGAGCGCCTATGGCTACACCTTC; CDR3: CAWSLPSTGSAYGYTF
V: TRBV7-2; size: -; J: TRBJ2-1; D: TRBD2; DNA: TGTGCCAGCAGCTTAAGGCTAGCGGGCCCAACGGATTACAATGAGCAGTTCTTC; CDR3: CASSLRLAGPTDYNEQFF
V: TRBV9; size: -; J: TRBJ2-1; D: TRBD1; DNA: TGTGCCAGCAGCATGGACAGGGCTGTTGAGCAGTTCTTC; CDR3: CASSMDRAVEQFF
V: TRBV30; size: -; J: TRBJ1-3; D: -; DNA: TGTGCCTCGCATTCCAGGGATTTAGTCAACACCATATATTTT; CDR3: CASHSRDLVNTIYF
V: TRBV6-2/TRBV6-3; size: -; J: TRBJ1-2; D: -; DNA: TGTGCCAGCAGCGACAATAACTATGGCTACACCTTC; CDR3: CASSDNNYGYTF
V: TRBV6-4; size: few; J: TRBJ1-3; D: -; DNA: TGTGCCAGCAGTGACTCGCAGGGGATAATATATTTT; CDR3: CASSDSQGIIYF
V: TRBV12-1; size: -; J: TRBJ2-7; D: -; DNA: TGTGCCAGCAGGGGCCCCGGGAGCTACGAGCAGTACTTC; CDR3: CASRGPGSYEQYF
V: TRBV18; size: -; J: TRBJ2-7; D: -; DNA: TGTGCCAGCTCACCACAGGCAGGGAAAGGAAACGAGCAGTACTTC; CDR3: CASSPQAGKGNEQYF
V: TRBV27; size: -; J: TRBJ1-2; D: TRBD1; DNA: TGTGCCAGCAGTCCCAGGGACAGGCTCAACTATGGCTACACCTTC; CDR3: CASSPRDRLNYGYTF
V: TRBV11-2; size: -; J: TRBJ2-5; D: -; DNA: TGTGCCAGCAGCGCAGGACTACTCCAAGAGACCCAGTACTTC; CDR3: CASSAGLLQETQYF
V: TRBV6-2/TRBV6-3; size: few; J: TRBJ2-1; D: TRBD1; DNA: TGTGCCAGCAGTTACCCAATTACAGGGGCGAGCTCCTACAATGAGCAGTTCTTC; CDR3: CASSYPITGASSYNEQFF
V: TRBV14; size: -; J: TRBJ1-1; D: -; DNA: TGTGCCAGCAGCCAAGTCCTACAGGATCCTGAAGCTTTCTTT; CDR3: CASSQVLQDPEAFF
V: TRBV6-1; size: -; J: TRBJ1-6; D: -; DNA: TGTGCCAGCAGTGAAAGCGCAGGGCCAGGACCCCTCCACTTT; CDR3: CASSESAGPGPLHF
V: TRBV6-5; size: -; J: TRBJ1-1; D: -; DNA: TGTGCCAGCAGTTACTATCCACAGGGTGAAGCTTTCTTT; CDR3: CASSYYPQGEAFF
V: TRBV7-3; size: few; J: TRBJ1-3; D: -; DNA: TGTGCCAGCAGCCGTCAGGGTGGTGGTACTGGAAACACCATATATTTT; CDR3: CASSRQGGGTGNTIYF
V: TRBV19; size: -; J: TRBJ2-2; D: -; DNA: TGTGCCAGTAACCCCCCACAGTCCGGGGAGCTGTTTTTT; CDR3: CASNPPQSGELFF
V: TRBV7-9; size: -; J: TRBJ2-1; D: -; DNA: TGTGCCAGCAGCTTAGCCGGGAGCTCCTACAATGAGCAGTTCTTC; CDR3: CASSLAGSSYNEQFF
V: TRBV24-1; size: once; J: TRBJ2-1; D: TRBD2; DNA: TGTGCCACCAGTGATTCCGGGACTAGCAGATACAATGAGCAGTTCTTC; CDR3: CATSDSGTSRYNEQFF
V: TRBV29-1; size: -; J: TRBJ1-2; D: -; DNA: TGCAGCGTTGAAGACAGGGGAATACAAGGCTACACCTTC; CDR3: CSVEDRGIQGYTF
V: TRBV6-5; size: -; J: TRBJ1-5; D: -; DNA: TGTGCCAGCAGTTACTCCCGACAACTCCTCCAGCCCCAGCATTTT; CDR3: CASSYSRQLLQPQHF
V: TRBV19; size: -; J: TRBJ2-7; D: -; DNA: TGTGCCAGTAGTACCTTAGGACAGAAACTAGCCTACGAGCAGTACTTC; CDR3: CASSTLGQKLAYEQYF
V: TRBV6-2/TRBV6-3; size: -; J: TRBJ1-5; D: TRBD1; DNA: TGTGCCAGCAGTTCGACACGACAGGGGACTTATCAGCCCCAGCATTTT; CDR3: CASSSTRQGTYQPQHF
V: TRBV27; size: -; J: TRBJ1-5; D: TRBD1; DNA: TGTGCCAGCAGTAGACAGGGGTCCCAGCCCCAGCATTTT; CDR3: CASSRQGSQPQHF
V: TRBV30; size: -; J: TRBJ1-6; D: -; DNA: TGTGCCTGGAGAAAACCCGACGGGGGTTTCAATTCACCCCTCCACTTT; CDR3: CAWRKPDGGFNSPLHF
V: TRBV5-6; size: -; J: TRBJ1-1; D: -; DNA: TGTGCCAGCAGCCCGGGGGTGGGCACTGAAGCTTTCTTT; CDR3: CASSPGVGTEAFF
V: TRBV7-2; size: -; J: TRBJ2-3; D: -; DNA: TGTGCCAGCAGCCCCACAGGTCTAAGCACAGATACGCAGTATTTT; CDR3: CASSPTGLSTDTQYF
V: TRBV12-5; size: -; J: TRBJ1-1; D: -; DNA: TGTGCTAGTGGTTTGTTCGGGGGGTATCGGGTGAACACTGAAGCTTTCTTT; CDR3: CASGLFGGYRVNTEAFF
V: TRBV7-9; size: -; J: TRBJ2-7; D: TRBD1; DNA: TGTGCCAGCAGCTTAGTGTCAGGGGGTAAAAGGGAGCAGTACTTC; CDR3: CASSLVSGGKREQYF
V: TRBV10-3; size: -; J: TRBJ1-3; D: -; DNA: TGTGCCATCAGGGACAACTCTGGAAACACCATATATTTT; CDR3: CAIRDNSGNTIYF
V: TRBV7-9; size: -; J: TRBJ2-5; D: TRBD2; DNA: TGTGCCAGCAGCTTAGCGCTAGCGGGGCCCCCGGAGACCCAGTACTTC; CDR3: CASSLALAGPPETQYF
V: TRBV7-2; size: -; J: TRBJ2-2; D: TRBD1; DNA: TGTGCCAGCAGCTCGGAACCCGACAGGGCGAACACCGGGGAGCTGTTTTTT; CDR3: CASSSEPDRANTGELFF
V: TRBV3-1/TRBV3-2; size: once; J: TRBJ2-1; D: TRBD2; DNA: TGTGCCAGCAGCCCAACCCCTAGCGGGGGCTCCTACAATGAGCAGTTCTTC; CDR3: CASSPTPSGGSYNEQFF
V: TRBV10-1; size: -; J: TRBJ1-4; D: -; DNA: TGCGCCAGCAGTTGGGCTTTTGTTTGGGGGCAGCCCGATGAAAAACTGTTTTTT; CDR3: CASSWAFVWGQPDEKLFF
V: TRBV2; size: -; J: TRBJ2-7; D: -; DNA: TGTGCCAGCAGTGGTTTACTAGTCTACGAGCAGTACTTC; CDR3: CASSGLLVYEQYF
V: TRBV27; size: -; J: TRBJ1-1; D: -; DNA: TGTGCCAGCAGCTGGGGACATATGAAAACTGAAGCTTTCTTT; CDR3: CASSWGHMKTEAFF
V: TRBV12-3/TRBV12-4; size: -; J: TRBJ1-4; D: TRBD1; DNA: TGTGCCAGCAGTGGCGGACAGGGAGAAAAACTGTTTTTT; CDR3: CASSGGQGEKLFF
V: TRBV30; size: few; J: TRBJ1-4; D: -; DNA: TGTGCCAGCGATCGGGCTAATGAAAAACTGTTTTTT; CDR3: CASDRANEKLFF
V: TRBV19; size: -; J: TRBJ1-2; D: TRBD1; DNA: TGTGCCAGTAGGGGGCCGGGACAGACCTTTAACTATGGCTACACCTTC; CDR3: CASRGPGQTFNYGYTF
V: TRBV10-3; size: -; J: TRBJ1-5; D: -; DNA: TGTGCCATCAGCGAAACAGGGTGGGGGTCGAATCAGCCCCAGCATTTT; CDR3: CAISETGWGSNQPQHF
V: TRBV4-2; size: -; J: TRBJ2-5; D: -; DNA: TGTGCCAGCAGCCAAGAGGGCGGGAAGGGAGAGACCCAGTACTTC; CDR3: CASSQEGGKGETQYF
V: TRBV4-2; size: -; J: TRBJ2-7; D: -; DNA: TGTGCCAGCAGCCCGGCCGACAGGTCCTACGAGCAGTACTTC; CDR3: CASSPADRSYEQYF
V: TRBV28; size: -; J: TRBJ2-4; D: TRBD2; DNA: TGTGCCAGCAGTTTGGTTAGCGGGGGGTTTAACATTCAGTACTTC; CDR3: CASSLVSGGFNIQYF
V: TRBV19; size: -; J: TRBJ2-7; D: TRBD1; DNA: TGTGCCAGTAGTTCCGACAGGGTGCGGGAGCAGTACTTC; CDR3: CASSSDRVREQYF
V: TRBV7-2; size: -; J: TRBJ1-4; D: -; DNA: TGTGCCAGCAGCCCATCTCTGGACAGAATCAATGAAAAACTGTTTTTT; CDR3: CASSPSLDRINEKLFF
V: TRBV9; size: -; J: TRBJ1-5; D: -; DNA: TGTGCCAGCAGCCCGTCGGACAAGTACAATCAGCCCCAGCATTTT; CDR3: CASSPSDKYNQPQHF
V: TRBV19; size: -; J: TRBJ1-2; D: -; DNA: TGTGCCAGTAGTATCACGTCGGGGACTACCTCGACTGGCTACACCTTC; CDR3: CASSITSGTTSTGYTF
V: TRBV10-1; size: -; J: TRBJ1-2; D: TRBD1; DNA: TGCGCCAGCAGCCCCGGACAGGGAATTAACTATGGCTACACCTTC; CDR3: CASSPGQGINYGYTF
V: TRBV6-1; size: -; J: TRBJ1-2; D: -; DNA: TGTGCCAGCAGTGAAGGTCAGCGGAACTATGGCTACACCTTC; CDR3: CASSEGQRNYGYTF
V: TRBV5-1; size: many; J: TRBJ1-1; D: -; DNA: TGCGCCAGCAGCTTGGTGCGGGGGGGAAACACTGAAGCTTTCTTT; CDR3: CASSLVRGGNTEAFF
V: TRBV11-2; size: -; J: TRBJ2-2; D: TRBD1; DNA: TGTGCCAGCAGCGCGGACAGGGTGTCAACCGGGGAGCTGTTTTTT; CDR3: CASSADRVSTGELFF
V: TRBV5-1; size: -; J: TRBJ2-1; D: -; DNA: TGCGCCAGCAGCTTGGCCAGTCGAGGGTCCAATGAGCAGTTCTTC; CDR3: CASSLASRGSNEQFF
V: TRBV7-8; size: -; J: TRBJ1-1; D: -; DNA: TGTGCCAGCACCAGCGTGAGCAGCCAGAACACTGAAGCTTTCTTT; CDR3: CASTSVSSQNTEAFF
V: TRBV7-9; size: -; J: TRBJ2-7; D: TRBD1; DNA: TGTGCCAGCAGCTTGCAGAGGACAGGGGGCAGCGAGCAGTACTTC; CDR3: CASSLQRTGGSEQYF